The T cell receptor (beta chain) under discussion was sequenced for a study of Ad26.COV2.S vaccination and SARS-CoV-2 variants. Study-wide results and caveats: Recipients given vaccine exceeded placebo recipients in spike-specific TCR breadth. Following vaccination, spike-specific CD8+ and CD4+ T cell responses reportedly exhibited substantial breadth.

Clones were sequenced by immunoSEQ multiplex PCR, and TCRdb holds only the in-frame ones, with some missing. The sample consists of 350,000 to 450,000 clones, around nine tenths of them appearing once. Treatment described: approximately 18 received Ad26.COV2.S at low or high dose, single or two shots; 5 received placebo; per-sample allocation not given. Samples came from day 63 after the first vaccine or placebo injection. Spike of the Wuhan-strain SARS-CoV-2 was expressed by an Ad26 vector, which formed the vaccine. Germline V gene sequence: CDR1 SNHLY, CDR2 FYNNEI. With 4 bases clipped from V and 5 bases from J, the junction kept 6 bases outside the gene matches. There are 14 residues in the CDR3. Comments on this clone: Its target is unknown.

The chain joins TRBV2 to TRBJ1-1, with 8 positions matching TRBD1. This sample comprised peripheral blood, obtained in a trial of Ad26.COV2.S vaccine versus placebo. The sequence was collected from a person between 18 and 60 years old who received the Ad26.COV2.S COVID-19 vaccine or a placebo. In DNA, the CDR3 is TGTGCCAGCAGTGGGGAGACAGGGGCAACTGAAGCTTTCTTT. Residues: CASSGETGATEAFF.